Sequencing of this T cell receptor (beta chain) was carried out in a study of blood T cell repertoires in COVID-19. Per the original methods: Amplification of reference gene primers was used by the study to estimate nucleated cell counts. Only in-frame clones appear in the TCRdb table, and some are missing; sequencing was by immunoSEQ multiplex PCR. V and J calls and clone size are copied from that table; D and trimming were computed from the DNA. The sample has about 400,000 clones, just under 90% seen once. Cohort placement rested on clinical history that participants reported themselves. Two negative PCRs, clearance, or symptom resolution characterized the recovered Cohort 3 donors. The CDR3 is 15 residues long. Trimming removed 6 bases at V and 5 bases at J, with 19 bases between. CDR1 and CDR2 (germline): MDHEN, SYDVKM.

V is TRBV28 and J is TRBJ1-2, with D possibly TRBD1 on 6 matching bases. The TCR sequence derives from a woman in her 30s who had recovered from COVID-19. Sequencing input: PBMCs or T cells enriched from blood (not recorded which). The CDR3: CASRPVTGVRYGYTF. The CDR3 nucleotides read TGTGCCAGCAGGCCGGTGACAGGAGTAAGATATGGCTACACCTTC.